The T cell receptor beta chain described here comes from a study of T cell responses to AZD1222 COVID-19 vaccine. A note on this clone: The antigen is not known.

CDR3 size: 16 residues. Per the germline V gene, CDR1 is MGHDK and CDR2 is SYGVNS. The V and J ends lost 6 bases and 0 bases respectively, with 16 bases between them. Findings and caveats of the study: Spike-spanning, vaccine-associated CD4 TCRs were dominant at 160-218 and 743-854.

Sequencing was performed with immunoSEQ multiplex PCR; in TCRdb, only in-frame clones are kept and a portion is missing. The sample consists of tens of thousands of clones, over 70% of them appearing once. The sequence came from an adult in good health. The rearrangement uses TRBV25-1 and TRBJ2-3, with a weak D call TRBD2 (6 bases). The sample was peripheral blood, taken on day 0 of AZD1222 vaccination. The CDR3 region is CASRAGSRASTDTQYF. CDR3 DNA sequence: TGTGCCAGCAGGGCGGGATCCCGTGCTAGCACAGATACGCAGTATTTT. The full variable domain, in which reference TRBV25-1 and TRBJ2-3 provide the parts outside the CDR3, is EADIYQTPRYLVIGTGKKITLECSQTMGHDKMYWYQQDPGMELHLIHYSYGVNSTEKGDLSSESTVSRIRTEHFPLTLESARPSHTSQYLCASRAGSRASTDTQYFGPGTRLTVL.